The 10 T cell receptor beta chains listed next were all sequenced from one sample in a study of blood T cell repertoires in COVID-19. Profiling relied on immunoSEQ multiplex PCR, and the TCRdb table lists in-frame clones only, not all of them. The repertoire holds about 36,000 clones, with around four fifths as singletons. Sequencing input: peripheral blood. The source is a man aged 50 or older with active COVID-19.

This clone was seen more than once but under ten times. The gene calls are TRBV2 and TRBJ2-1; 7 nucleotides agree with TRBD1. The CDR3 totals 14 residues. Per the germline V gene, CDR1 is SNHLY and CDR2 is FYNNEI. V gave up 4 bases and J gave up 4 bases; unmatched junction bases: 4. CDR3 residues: CASSGTGYYNEQFF. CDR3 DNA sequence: TGTGCCAGCAGTGGGACAGGCTATTACAATGAGCAGTTCTTC.

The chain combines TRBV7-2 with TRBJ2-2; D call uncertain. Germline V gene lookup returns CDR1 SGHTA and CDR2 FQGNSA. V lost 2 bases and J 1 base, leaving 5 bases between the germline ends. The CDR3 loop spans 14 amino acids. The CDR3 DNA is TGTGCCAGCAGCTTAATCAGGAACACCGGGGAGCTGTTTTTT. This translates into CASSLIRNTGELFF.

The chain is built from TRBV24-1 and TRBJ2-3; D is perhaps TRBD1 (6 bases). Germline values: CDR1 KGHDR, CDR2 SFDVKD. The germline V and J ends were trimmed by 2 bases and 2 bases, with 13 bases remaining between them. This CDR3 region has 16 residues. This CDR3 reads CATSDSGRGFTDTQYF. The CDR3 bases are TGTGCCACCAGTGATTCGGGCAGGGGCTTCACAGATACGCAGTATTTT.

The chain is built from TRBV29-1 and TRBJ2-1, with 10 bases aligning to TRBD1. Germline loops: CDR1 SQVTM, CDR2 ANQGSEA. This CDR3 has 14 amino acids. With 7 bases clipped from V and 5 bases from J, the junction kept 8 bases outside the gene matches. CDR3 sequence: CSGSRQGANNEQFF. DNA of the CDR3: TGCAGCGGATCCCGACAGGGGGCCAACAATGAGCAGTTCTTC.

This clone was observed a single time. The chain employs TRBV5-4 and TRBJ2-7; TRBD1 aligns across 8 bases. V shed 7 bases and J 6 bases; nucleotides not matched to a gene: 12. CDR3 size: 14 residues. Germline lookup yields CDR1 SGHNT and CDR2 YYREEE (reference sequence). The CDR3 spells CASAPTGDPGEQYF. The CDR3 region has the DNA TGTGCCAGCGCTCCGACAGGGGATCCGGGCGAGCAGTACTTC.

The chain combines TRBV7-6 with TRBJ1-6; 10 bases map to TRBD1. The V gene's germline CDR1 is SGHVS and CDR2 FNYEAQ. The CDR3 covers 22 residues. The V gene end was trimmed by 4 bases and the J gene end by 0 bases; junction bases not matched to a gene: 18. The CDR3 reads CASSSQIAGTGVLSSYNSPLHF. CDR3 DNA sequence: TGTGCCAGCAGCTCACAAATAGCCGGGACAGGGGTCTTGAGCTCCTATAATTCACCCCTCCACTTT.

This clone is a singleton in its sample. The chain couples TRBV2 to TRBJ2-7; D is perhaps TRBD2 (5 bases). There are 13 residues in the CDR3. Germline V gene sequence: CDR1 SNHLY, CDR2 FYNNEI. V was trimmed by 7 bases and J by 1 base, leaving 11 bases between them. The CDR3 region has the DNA TGTGCCAGCACCCCGGGGAGATCCTACGAGCAGTACTTC. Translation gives CASTPGRSYEQYF.

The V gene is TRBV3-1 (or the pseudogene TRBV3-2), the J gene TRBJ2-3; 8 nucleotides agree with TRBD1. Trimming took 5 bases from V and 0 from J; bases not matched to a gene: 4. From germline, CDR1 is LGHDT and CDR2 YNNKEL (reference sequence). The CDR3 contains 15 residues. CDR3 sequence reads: CASSFHRGSTDTQYF. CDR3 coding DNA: TGTGCCAGCAGCTTCCACAGGGGGAGCACAGATACGCAGTATTTT.

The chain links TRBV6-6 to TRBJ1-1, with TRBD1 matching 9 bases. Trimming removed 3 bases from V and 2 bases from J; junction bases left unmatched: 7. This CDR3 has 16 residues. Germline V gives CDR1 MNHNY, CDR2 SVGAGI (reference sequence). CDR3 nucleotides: TGTGCCAGCAGTTATGGACAGGGGACAGCAAACACTGAAGCTTTCTTT. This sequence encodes CASSYGQGTANTEAFF.

The CDR3 reads CASSGAGELFF. As DNA, the CDR3 is TGTGCCAGCAGTGGGGCTGGGGAGCTGTTTTTT. V usage is TRBV5-4 and J usage is TRBJ2-2; D perhaps matches TRBD1 (5 bases). V shed 5 bases and J shed 8 bases, with 7 bases lying between them. Germline V gene sequence: CDR1 SGHNT, CDR2 YYREEE (reference sequence). The CDR3 spans 11 residues.